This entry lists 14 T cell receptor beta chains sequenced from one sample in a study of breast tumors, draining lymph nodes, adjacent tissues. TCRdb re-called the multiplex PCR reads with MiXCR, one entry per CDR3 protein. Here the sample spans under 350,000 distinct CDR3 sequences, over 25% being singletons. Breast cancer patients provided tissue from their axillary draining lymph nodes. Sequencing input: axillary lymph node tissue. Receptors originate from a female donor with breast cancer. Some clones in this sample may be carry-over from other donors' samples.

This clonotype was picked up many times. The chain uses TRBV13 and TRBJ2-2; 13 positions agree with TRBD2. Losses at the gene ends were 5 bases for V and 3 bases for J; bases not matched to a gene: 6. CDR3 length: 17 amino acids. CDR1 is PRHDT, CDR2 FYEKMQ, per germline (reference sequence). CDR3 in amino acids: CASSQGLAGIYTGELFF. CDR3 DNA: TGTGCCAGCAGCCAGGGACTAGCGGGGATTTACACCGGGGAGCTGTTTTTT.

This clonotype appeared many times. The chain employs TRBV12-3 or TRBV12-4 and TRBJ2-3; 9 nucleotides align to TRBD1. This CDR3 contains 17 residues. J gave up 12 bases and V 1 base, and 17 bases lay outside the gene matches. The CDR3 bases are TGTGCCAGCAGTTTAGTTCGGGGACAGGGAGCCAGAGAGATCCAGTATTTT. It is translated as CASSLVRGQGAREIQYF.

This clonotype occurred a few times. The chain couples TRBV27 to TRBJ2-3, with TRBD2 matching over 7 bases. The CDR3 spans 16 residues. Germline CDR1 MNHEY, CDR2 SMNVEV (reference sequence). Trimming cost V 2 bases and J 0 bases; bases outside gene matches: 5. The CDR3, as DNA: TGTGCCAGCAGTTTAGGTCTAGCGGATAGCACAGATACGCAGTATTTT. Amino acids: CASSLGLADSTDTQYF.

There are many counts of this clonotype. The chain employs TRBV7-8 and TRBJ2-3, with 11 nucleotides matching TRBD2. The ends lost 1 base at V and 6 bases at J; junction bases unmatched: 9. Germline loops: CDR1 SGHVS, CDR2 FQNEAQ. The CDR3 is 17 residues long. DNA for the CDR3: TGTGCCAGCAGCTTAGTGAGGCTAGCGGGAGGTACGGATACGCAGTATTTT. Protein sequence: CASSLVRLAGGTDTQYF.

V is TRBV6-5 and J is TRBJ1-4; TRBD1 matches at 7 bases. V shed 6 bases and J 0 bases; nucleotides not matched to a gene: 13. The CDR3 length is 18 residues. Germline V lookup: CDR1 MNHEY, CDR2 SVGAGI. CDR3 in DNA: TGTGCCAGCAGCTCCCAAGACCGGGACAGCTCAACTAATGAAAAACTGTTTTTT. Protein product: CASSSQDRDSSTNEKLFF.

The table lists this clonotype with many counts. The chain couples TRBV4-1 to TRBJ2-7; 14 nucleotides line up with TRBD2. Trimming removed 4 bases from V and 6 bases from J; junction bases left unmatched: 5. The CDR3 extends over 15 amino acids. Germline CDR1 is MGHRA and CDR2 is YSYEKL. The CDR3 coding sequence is TGCGCCAGCAGCCCCGAGACTAGCGGGAGGGCCGAGCAGTACTTC. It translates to CASSPETSGRAEQYF.

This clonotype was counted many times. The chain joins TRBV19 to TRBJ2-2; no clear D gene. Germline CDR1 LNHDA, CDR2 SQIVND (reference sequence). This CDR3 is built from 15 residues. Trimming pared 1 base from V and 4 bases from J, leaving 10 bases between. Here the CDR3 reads CASSIVGTRTGELFF. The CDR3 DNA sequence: TGTGCCAGTAGTATAGTGGGCACACGCACCGGGGAGCTGTTTTTT.

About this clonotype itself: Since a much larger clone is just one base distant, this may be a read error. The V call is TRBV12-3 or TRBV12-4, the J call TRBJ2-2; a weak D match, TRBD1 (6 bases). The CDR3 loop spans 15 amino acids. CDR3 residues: CASSFRTANTGELSF. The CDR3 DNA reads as TGTGCCAGCAGTTTCAGGACAGCGAACACCGGGGAGCTGTCTTTT.

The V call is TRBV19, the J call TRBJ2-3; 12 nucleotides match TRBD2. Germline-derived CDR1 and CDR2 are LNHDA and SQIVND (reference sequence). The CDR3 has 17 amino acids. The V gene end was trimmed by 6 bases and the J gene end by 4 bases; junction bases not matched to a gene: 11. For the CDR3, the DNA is TGTGCCAGTAGCCCCCGGGGACTAGCGGGCCGGGCAGATACGCAGTATTTT. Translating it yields CASSPRGLAGRADTQYF.

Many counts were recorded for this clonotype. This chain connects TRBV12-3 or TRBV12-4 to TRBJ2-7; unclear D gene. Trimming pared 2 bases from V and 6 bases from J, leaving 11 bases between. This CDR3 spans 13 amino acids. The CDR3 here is CASSLSKNGEQYF. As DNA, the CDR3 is TGTGCCAGCAGTTTATCCAAAAATGGCGAGCAGTACTTC.

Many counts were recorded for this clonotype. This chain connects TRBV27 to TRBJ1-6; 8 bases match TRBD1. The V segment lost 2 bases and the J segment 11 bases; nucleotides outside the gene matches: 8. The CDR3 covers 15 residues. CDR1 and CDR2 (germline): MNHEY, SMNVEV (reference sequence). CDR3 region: CASSLLGQGGTPLHF. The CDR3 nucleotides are TGTGCCAGCAGTTTACTTGGACAGGGTGGGACACCCCTCCACTTT.

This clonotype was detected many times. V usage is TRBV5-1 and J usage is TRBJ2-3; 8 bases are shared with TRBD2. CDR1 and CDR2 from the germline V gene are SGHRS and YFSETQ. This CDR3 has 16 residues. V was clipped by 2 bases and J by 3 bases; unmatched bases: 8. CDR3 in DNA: TGCGCCAGCAGCTTACCCAGCGGGAGAGGGACAGATACGCAGTATTTT. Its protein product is CASSLPSGRGTDTQYF.

The CDR3 protein is CAYRGFAYGYTF. In nucleotides, the CDR3 is TGTGCCTACAGGGGGTTTGCTTATGGCTACACCTTC. The genes are TRBV2 and TRBJ1-2; 8 bases align to TRBD1. The CDR3 sequence is 12 residues long. The V segment lost 11 bases and the J segment 5 bases; nucleotides outside the gene matches: 7. Germline V gene lookup returns CDR1 SNHLY and CDR2 FYNNEI.

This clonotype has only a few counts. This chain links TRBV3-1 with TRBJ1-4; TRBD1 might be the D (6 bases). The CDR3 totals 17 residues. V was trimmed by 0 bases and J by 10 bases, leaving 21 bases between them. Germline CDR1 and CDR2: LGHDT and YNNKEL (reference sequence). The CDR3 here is CASSQESRRGKVGKLFF. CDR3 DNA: TGTGCCAGCAGCCAAGAGAGTAGAAGGGGGAAGGTTGGAAAACTGTTTTTT. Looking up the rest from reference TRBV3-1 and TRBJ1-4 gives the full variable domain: DTAVSQTPKYLVTQMGNDKSIKCEQNLGHDTMYWYKQDSKKFLKIMFSYNNKELIINETVPNRFSPKSPDKAHLNLHINSLELGDSAVYFCASSQESRRGKVGKLFFGSGTQLSVL.